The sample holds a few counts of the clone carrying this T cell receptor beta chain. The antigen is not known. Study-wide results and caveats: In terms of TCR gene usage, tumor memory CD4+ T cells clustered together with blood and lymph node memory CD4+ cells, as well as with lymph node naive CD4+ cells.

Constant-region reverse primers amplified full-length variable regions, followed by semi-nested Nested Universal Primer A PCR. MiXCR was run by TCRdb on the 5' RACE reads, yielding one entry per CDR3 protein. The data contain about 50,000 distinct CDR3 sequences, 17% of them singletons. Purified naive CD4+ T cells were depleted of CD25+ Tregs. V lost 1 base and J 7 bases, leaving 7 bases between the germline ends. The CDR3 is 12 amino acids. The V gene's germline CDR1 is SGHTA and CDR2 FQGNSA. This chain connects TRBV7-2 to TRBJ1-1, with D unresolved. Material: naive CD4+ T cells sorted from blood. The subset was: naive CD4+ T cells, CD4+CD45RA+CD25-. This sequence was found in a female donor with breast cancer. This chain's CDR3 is CASSLERLEAFF. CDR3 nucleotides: TGTGCCAGCAGCTTAGAGCGTCTTGAAGCTTTCTTT.